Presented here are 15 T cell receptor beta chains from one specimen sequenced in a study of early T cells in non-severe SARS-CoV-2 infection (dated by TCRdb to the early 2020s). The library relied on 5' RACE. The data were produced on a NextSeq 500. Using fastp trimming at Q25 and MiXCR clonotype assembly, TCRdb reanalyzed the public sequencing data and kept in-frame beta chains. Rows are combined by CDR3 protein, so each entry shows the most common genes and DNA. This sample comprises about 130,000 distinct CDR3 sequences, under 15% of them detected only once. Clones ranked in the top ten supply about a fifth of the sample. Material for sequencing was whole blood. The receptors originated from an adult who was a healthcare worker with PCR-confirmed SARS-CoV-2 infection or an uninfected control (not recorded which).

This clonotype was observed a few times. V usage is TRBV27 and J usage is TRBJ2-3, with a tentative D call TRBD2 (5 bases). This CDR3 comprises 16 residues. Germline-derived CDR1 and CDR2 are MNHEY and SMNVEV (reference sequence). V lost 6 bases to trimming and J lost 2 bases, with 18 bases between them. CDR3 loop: CASSTIIGLYTDTQYF. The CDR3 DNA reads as TGTGCCAGCAGCACAATAATCGGACTGTACACAGATACGCAGTATTTT.

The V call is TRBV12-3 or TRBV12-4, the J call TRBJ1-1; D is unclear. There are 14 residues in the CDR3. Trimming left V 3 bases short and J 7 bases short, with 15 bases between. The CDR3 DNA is TGTGCCAGCAGTTTGGTCGAAGCTTCGGTTGAAGCTTTCTTT. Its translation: CASSLVEASVEAFF.

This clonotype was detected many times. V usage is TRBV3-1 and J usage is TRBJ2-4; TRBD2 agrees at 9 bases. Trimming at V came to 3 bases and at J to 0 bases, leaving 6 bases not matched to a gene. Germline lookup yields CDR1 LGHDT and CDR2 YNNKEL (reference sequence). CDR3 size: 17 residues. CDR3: CASSHSSGELAKNIQYF. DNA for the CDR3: TGTGCCAGCAGCCACTCTAGCGGGGAGTTAGCCAAAAACATTCAGTACTTC.

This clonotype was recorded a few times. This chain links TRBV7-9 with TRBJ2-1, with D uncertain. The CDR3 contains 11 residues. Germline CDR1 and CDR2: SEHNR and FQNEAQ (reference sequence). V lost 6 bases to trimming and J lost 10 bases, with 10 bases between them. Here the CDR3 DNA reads TGTGCCAGCAGTTCTAGTGGGGAGCAGTTCTTC. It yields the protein CASSSSGEQFF.

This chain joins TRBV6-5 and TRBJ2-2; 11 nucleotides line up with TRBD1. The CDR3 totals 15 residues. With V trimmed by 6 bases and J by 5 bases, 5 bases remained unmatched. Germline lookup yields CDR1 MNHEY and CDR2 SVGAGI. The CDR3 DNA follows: TGTGCCAGCAGGATGGGACAGGGGGTAACCGGGGAGCTGTTTTTT. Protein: CASRMGQGVTGELFF.

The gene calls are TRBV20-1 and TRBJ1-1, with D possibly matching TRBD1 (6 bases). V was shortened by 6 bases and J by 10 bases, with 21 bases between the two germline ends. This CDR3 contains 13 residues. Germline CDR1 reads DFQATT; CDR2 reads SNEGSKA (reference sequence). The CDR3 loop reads CSAPLQGRIGAFF. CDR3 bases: TGCAGTGCCCCCCTTCAGGGGAGGATTGGAGCTTTCTTT.

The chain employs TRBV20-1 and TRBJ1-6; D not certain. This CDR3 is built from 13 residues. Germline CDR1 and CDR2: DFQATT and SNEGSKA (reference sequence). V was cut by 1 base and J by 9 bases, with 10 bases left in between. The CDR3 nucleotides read TGCAGTGCTAGAGCTGACGGGATTTCACCCCTCCACTTT. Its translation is CSARADGISPLHF.

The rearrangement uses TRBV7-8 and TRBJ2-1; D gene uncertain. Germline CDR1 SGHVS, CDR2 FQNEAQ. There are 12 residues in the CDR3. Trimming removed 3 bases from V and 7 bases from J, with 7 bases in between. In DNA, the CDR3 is TGTGCCAGCAGCTTCGCGAGGAATGAGCAGTTCTTC. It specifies CASSFARNEQFF.

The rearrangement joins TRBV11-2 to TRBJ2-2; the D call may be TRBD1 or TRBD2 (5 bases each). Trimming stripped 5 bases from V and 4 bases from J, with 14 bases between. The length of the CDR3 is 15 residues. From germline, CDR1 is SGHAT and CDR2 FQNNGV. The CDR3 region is CASSPRGGFTGELFF. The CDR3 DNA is TGTGCCAGCAGCCCTCGGGGCGGCTTCACCGGGGAGCTGTTTTTT.

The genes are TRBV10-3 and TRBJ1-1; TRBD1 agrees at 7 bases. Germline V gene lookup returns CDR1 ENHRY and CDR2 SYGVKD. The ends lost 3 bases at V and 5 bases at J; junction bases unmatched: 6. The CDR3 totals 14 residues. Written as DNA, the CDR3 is TGTGCCATCAGTGAACGGACAGGAGGAACTGAAGCTTTCTTT. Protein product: CAISERTGGTEAFF.

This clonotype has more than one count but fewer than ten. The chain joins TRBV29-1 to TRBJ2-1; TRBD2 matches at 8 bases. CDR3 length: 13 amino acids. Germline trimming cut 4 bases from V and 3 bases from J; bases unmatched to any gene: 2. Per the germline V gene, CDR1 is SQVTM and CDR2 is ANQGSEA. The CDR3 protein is CSVVGTSYNEQFF. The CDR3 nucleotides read TGCAGCGTTGTCGGGACTAGCTACAATGAGCAGTTCTTC.

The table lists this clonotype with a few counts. DNA of the CDR3: TGTGCCAGCAGCTTTGGTACAGGCTACGAGCAGTACTTC. Its protein is CASSFGTGYEQYF. The rearrangement links TRBV12-3 or TRBV12-4 to TRBJ2-7; possibly TRBD1 for D (5 bases). This CDR3 has 13 residues. V was clipped by 6 bases and J by 3 bases, with 12 bases between them.

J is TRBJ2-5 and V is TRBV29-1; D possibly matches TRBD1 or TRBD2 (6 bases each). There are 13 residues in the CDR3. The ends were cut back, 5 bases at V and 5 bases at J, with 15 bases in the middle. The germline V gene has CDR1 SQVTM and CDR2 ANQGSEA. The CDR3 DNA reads TGCAGCGTTACAAGGGCCGGGGGCGAGACCCAGTACTTC. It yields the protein CSVTRAGGETQYF.

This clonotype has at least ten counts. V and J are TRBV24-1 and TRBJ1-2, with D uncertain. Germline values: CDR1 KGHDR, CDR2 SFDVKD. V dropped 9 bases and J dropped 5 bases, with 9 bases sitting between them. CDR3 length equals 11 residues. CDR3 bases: TGTGCCACCGCCGGGAGGTATGGCTACACCTTC. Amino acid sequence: CATAGRYGYTF.

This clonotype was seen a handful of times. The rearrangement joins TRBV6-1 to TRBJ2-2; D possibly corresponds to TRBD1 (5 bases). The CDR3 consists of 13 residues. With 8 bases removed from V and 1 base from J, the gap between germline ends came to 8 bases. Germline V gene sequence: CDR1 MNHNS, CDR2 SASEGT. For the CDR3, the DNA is TGTGCCAGCGTAACAGGGAACACCGGGGAGCTGTTTTTT. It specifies CASVTGNTGELFF.